This entry is about one T cell receptor beta chain. Its target is unknown. Generated by immunoSEQ multiplex PCR, the TCRdb table keeps only in-frame clones and is missing some. This sample has about 20,000 clones; 70% to 80% occur once, and the top ten carry approximately 14%. This record comes from a study of CD4 T cells in relation to SARS-CoV-2 and coronaviruses. For the study at large: Controls used an HIV-1 Nef peptide pool or no peptide. Study-wide results and limits: Pre-pandemic and post-infection samples never came from the same donor. Crossreactive clones expanded significantly less to SARS-CoV-2 than monoreactive clones.

This CDR3 has 16 amino acids. V dropped 4 bases and J dropped 5; count of bases not matched to a gene: 5. Germline CDR1 is KGHSH and CDR2 is LQKENI. Unexposed donor CD4+ T cells date from about 2011-2018, before the COVID-19 pandemic. After roughly 9 days of culture, CD4+ T cells were isolated. Fresh IL-2 medium replaced half the medium on days 3 and 7. J is TRBJ1-4 and V is TRBV18; 12 bases match TRBD1. The sequencing sample was made of CD4+ T cells from PBMCs, cultured in vitro. This receptor was identified in a human donor in good health. The CDR3 DNA reads TGTGCCAGCTCACGGGACAGGGGGCGAGCGAATGAAAAACTGTTTTTT. This sequence encodes CASSRDRGRANEKLFF.